This T cell receptor beta chain emerged from a study of T-cell memory formation after mild COVID-19 (TCRdb year 2021). For the wider study: Most TCR sequence clusters were specific to one of the two donors. In two donors, T-cell clones that expanded and contracted after mild COVID-19 were followed by sequencing TCRalpha and TCRbeta repertoires longitudinally. Two young, previously healthy adult volunteers, one female and one male, were included in the cohort. What the work shows at the level of the full study, not this receptor alone: Contracting CD4+ clones turned up mainly in the CM and EM memory subsets, whereas EMRA was where CD8+ clones were enriched. Only two mild cases were covered by the study, and larger cohorts that include severe cases with pre-infection samples were considered necessary. Clones contracting from day 15 to 85 had balanced CD4/CD8 phenotypes, while a second wave expanding from day 15 to 37 was biased towards CD4+. The detection of some responding clones in pre-infection memory suggests that pre-existing cross-reactive memory T cells joined the SARS-CoV-2 response. SARS-CoV-2 specificity was not confirmed for the second-wave clones peaking on day 37.

Ficoll-Paque density gradient centrifugation was used to isolate PBMCs. Points on this clonotype: The antigen this receptor binds is unknown. One base away there is no much larger clone; base qualities are not given.

Sequencing took place on an Illumina NovaSeq 6000. cDNA libraries for TCRalpha and TCRbeta were prepared by 5'RACE using constant-segment primers, with sample barcodes and unique molecular identifiers added. RNA was extracted from every sample with Trizol reagent. Library amplification was performed in two PCR steps, and a second sample barcode and Illumina TruSeq adapters were introduced in the second step. The libraries were sequenced on an Illumina NovaSeq using 2 x 150 bp paired-end reads. The paper's processing steps were these. Demultiplexing of reads and collapsing into UMI-guided consensus sequences were performed with migec v1.2.7. Using mixcr v2.1.11, the UMI consensuses were aligned to TRA and TRB V and J templates and assembled into clonotypes. A clonotype was counted as expanded or contracted only when both edgeR and NoisET called the clonotype significant, with the noise models trained on biological replicates. For edgeR calls, the cutoffs were a false discovery rate-adjusted p below 0.01 and a log2 fold-change threshold of 1. As an exploratory analysis of dynamics, max-normalized trajectories of the 1000 most abundant clonotypes were examined by PCA with hierarchical clustering. Separately sequenced CD4+ and CD8+ repertoires were used to assign a CD4 or CD8 phenotype to each responding clone. TCRdb itself trimmed the public reads at Q25 with fastp, ran MiXCR and retained productive beta chains. Records with the same CDR3 protein are collapsed into one entry carrying the most frequent genes and DNA. TCRdb, rather than the study authors, made the V and J calls. Present in this sample are around 130,000 distinct CDR3 sequences, about a sixth of which were seen just once. Together, the top ten hold around 14% of the sample.

CDR1 and CDR2 were assigned from the germline V gene as SGHRS and YFSETQ. From the cysteine through the phenylalanine, the CDR3 covers 15 amino acids. The retained sequence is limited to the CDR3, 45 bases, with the frame set at the first base. V is cut by 4 bases and J by 2 bases, and the space between the germline ends is 12 bases. The sequence was collected from an adult woman who had mild COVID-19 (a few samples of this study predate the infection). The sample titles of this study are shuffled in the database, so cell type and time point are left out; the donor was told from shared clones. The rearrangement combines TRBV5-1 with TRBJ2-2; TRBD2 is a weak D gene call, 6 bases matching. The sequenced sample consisted of PBMCs or a T cell subset sorted from them (not recorded which). At the DNA level, the sequence is TGCGCCAGCAGCCGCTACGGGGGTAACACCGGGGAGCTGTTTTTT. Its translation reads: CASSRYGGNTGELFF.